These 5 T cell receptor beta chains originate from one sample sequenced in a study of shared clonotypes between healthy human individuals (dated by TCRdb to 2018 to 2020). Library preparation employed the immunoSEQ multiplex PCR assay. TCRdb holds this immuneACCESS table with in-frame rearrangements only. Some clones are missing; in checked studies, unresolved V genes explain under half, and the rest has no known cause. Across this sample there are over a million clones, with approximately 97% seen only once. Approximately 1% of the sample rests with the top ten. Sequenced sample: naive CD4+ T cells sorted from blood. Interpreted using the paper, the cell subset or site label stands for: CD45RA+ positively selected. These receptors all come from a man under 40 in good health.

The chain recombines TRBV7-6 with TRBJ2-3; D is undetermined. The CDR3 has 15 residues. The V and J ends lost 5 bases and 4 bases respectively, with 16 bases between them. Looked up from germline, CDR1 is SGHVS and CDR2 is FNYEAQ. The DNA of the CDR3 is TGTGCCAGCAGCCCGCTGTCCCTAGGCCCAGATACGCAGTATTTT. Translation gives CASSPLSLGPDTQYF. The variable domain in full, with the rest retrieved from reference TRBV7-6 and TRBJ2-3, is GAGVSQSPRYKVTKRGQDVALRCDPISGHVSLYWYRQALGQGPEFLTYFNYEAQQDKSGLPNDRFSAERPEGSISTLTIQRTEQRDSAMYRCASSPLSLGPDTQYFGPGTRLTVL.

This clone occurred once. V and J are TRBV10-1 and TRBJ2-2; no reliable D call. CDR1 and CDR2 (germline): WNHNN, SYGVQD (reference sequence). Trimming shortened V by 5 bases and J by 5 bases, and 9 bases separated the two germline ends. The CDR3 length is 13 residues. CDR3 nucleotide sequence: TGCGCCAGCAGTCACGGGTCTACCGGGGAGCTGTTTTTT. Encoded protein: CASSHGSTGELFF.

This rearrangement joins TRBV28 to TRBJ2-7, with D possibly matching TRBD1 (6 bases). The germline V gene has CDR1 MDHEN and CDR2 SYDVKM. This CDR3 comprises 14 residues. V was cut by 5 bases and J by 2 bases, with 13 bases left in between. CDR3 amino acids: CASSEWGQAYEQYF. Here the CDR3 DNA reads TGTGCCAGCAGTGAGTGGGGACAAGCCTACGAGCAGTACTTC. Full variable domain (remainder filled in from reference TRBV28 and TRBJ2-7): DVKVTQSSRYLVKRTGEKVFLECVQDMDHENMFWYRQDPGLGLRLIYFSYDVKMKEKGDIPEGYSVSREKKERFSLILESASTNQTSMYLCASSEWGQAYEQYFGPGTRLTVT.

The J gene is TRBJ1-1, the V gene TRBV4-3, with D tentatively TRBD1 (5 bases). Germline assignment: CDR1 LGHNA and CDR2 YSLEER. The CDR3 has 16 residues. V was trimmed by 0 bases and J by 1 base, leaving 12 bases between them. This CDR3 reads CASSQEQGVTNTEAFF. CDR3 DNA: TGCGCCAGCAGCCAAGAGCAGGGAGTCACGAACACTGAAGCTTTCTTT.

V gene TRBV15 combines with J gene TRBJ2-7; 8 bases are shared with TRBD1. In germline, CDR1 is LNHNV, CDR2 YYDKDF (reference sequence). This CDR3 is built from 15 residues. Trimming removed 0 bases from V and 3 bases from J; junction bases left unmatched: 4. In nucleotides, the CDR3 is TGTGCCACCAGCAGAGATATCGGACAGGGCTACGAGCAGTACTTC. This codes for CATSRDIGQGYEQYF.